This T cell receptor (beta chain) originates from a study of T cells in localized non-small cell lung cancer. Overall study results and limits: Overall survival was longer when the density of T cells in the blood was higher. Appearing in adjacent lung were a median about 60 of the top 100 tumor clones. The greatest T cell clonality was found in uninvolved adjacent lung (higher than in tumor).

Measured with immunoSEQ multiplex PCR; TCRdb has only the in-frame clones, and not every one. The sample lists under 35,000 clones; 92% were seen once. Details on this clone: The antigen remains undetermined.

CDR3 length equals 13 residues. Trimming stripped 1 base from V and 6 bases from J, with 10 bases between. Germline V gene data show CDR1 as SGHNT and CDR2 as YENEEA. This sequence originates from a female donor older than 55 with stage I lung adenocarcinoma. The sequencing here drew on peripheral blood, taken before any cancer treatment. The chain uses TRBV11-3 and TRBJ2-7, with a possible D match to TRBD1 (6 bases). CDR3 loop: CASSLVQGTEQYF. CDR3 bases: TGTGCCAGCAGCTTAGTACAGGGAACCGAGCAGTACTTC. The entire variable domain, with the rest obtained from reference TRBV11-3 and TRBJ2-7, is as follows: EAGVVQSPRYKIIEKKQPVAFWCNPISGHNTLYWYLQNLGQGPELLIRYENEEAVDDSQLPKDRFSAERLKGVDSTLKIQPAELGDSAVYLCASSLVQGTEQYFGPGTRLTVT.